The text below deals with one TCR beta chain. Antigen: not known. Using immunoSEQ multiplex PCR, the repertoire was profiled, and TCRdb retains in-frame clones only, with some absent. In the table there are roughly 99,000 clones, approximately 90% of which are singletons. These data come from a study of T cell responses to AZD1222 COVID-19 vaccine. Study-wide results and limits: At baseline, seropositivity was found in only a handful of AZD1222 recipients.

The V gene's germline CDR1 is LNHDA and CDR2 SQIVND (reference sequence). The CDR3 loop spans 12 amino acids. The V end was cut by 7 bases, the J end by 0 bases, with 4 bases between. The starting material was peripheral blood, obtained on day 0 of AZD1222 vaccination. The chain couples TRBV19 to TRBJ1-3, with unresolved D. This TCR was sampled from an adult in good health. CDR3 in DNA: TGTGCCAGTACCTTCTCTGGAAACACCATATATTTT. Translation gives CASTFSGNTIYF.